This TCR beta chain was recorded in a study of blood T cells in healthy people across ages. Overall study findings and caveats: TCR beta diversity per million T cells fell roughly linearly with age.

Per sample, at least 6 micrograms of total RNA were extracted. About this clonotype itself: What it binds is unknown.

The second PCR ran roughly 7 to 11 cycles with a sample-barcoded 5' primer and J-beta primers. Each TCR beta cDNA got a 12-nucleotide random molecular identifier. TCRdb used MiXCR to reprocess the 5' RACE reads, holding one entry per CDR3 protein. This table holds about 640,000 distinct CDR3 sequences, 58% found once. Sequenced input: blood. The sequence came from a man in his 60s in good health.

The CDR3 sequence is CASSSSGTSIQYF. The CDR3 DNA reads TGTGCCAGCAGTTCCTCCGGGACGAGCATTCAGTACTTC. V is TRBV28 and J is TRBJ2-4; D is tentatively TRBD1 or TRBD2 (5 bases each). Trimming cost V 4 bases and J 9 bases, with 13 bases left between them. Germline values: CDR1 MDHEN, CDR2 SYDVKM. The CDR3 extends over 13 amino acids.